These T cell receptor beta chains were read from a single sample in a study of blood T cells in healthy people across ages. TCRdb fed the 5' RACE reads into MiXCR, producing one record per CDR3 protein. The repertoire includes about 970,000 distinct CDR3 sequences, just over 50% of them detected once, and about a fifth sits in the top ten. Sequenced sample: blood. Source of these receptors: an older woman in good health. The CDR3 runs from the conserved cysteine through the conserved F or W. D genes are given only for firm matches. Clone size is stated in some rows and not others, as once, few, many or a class when expanded.

.,.,TRBJ2-7,TRBV20-1,TGCAGTGCTAGCCCACTAGCCCAGGTCTACGAGCAGTACTTC,CSASPLAQVYEQYF
few,TRBD1,TRBJ1-2,TRBV18,TGTGCCAGCTCACGGTCGGGGGGACAGAAGGTCGATGGCTACACCTTC,CASSRSGGQKVDGYTF
.,TRBD2,TRBJ2-7,TRBV29-1,TGCAGCGTTGAGATAGCGGGAGCCTACGAGCAGTACTTC,CSVEIAGAYEQYF
.,.,TRBJ2-1,TRBV27,TGTGCCAGCAGTTCAGGGGGACTTGAGCAGTTCTTC,CASSSGGLEQFF
few,.,TRBJ2-1,TRBV5-6,TGTGCCAGCAGCTTGGCCGTGGGTGAGCAGTTCTTC,CASSLAVGEQFF
.,.,TRBJ1-2,TRBV12-3/TRBV12-4,TGTGCCAGCAGTTTAAAGGCATGGGGAGGCTACACCTTC,CASSLKAWGGYTF
few,.,TRBJ1-5,TRBV20-1,TGCAGTGCTAGAGTTCTGGTAGAGAGCAATCAGCCCCAGCATTTT,CSARVLVESNQPQHF
.,.,TRBJ1-5,TRBV28,TGTGCCAGCAGTCCTCCTCAGACGAATCAGCCCCAGCATTTT,CASSPPQTNQPQHF
.,.,TRBJ2-5,TRBV20-1,TGCAGTGCCCACTACGGGATCCAAGAGACCCAGTACTTC,CSAHYGIQETQYF
few,TRBD2,TRBJ2-7,TRBV27,TGTGCCAGCAGTTTAGGTAGCGGGAGGTTCTACGAGCAGTACTTC,CASSLGSGRFYEQYF
.,.,TRBJ1-6,TRBV20-1,TGCAGTGCCCGCCAGCTAGACAGGAGCTCCTATAATTCACCCCTCCACTTT,CSARQLDRSSYNSPLHF